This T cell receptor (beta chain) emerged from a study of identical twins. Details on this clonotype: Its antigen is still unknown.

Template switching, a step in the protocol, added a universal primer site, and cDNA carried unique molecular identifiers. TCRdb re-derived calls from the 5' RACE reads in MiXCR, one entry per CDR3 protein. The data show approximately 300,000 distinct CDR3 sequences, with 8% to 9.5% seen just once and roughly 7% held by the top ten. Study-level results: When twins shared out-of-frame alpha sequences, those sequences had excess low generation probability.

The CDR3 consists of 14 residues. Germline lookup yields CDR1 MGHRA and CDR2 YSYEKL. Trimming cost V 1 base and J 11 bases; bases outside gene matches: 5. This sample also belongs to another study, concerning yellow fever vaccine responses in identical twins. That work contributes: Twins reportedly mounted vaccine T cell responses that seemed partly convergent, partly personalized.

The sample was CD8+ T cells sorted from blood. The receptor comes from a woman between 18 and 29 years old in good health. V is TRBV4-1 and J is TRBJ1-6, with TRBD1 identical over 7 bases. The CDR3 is CASSQGQGVPPLHF. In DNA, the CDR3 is TGCGCCAGCAGCCAAGGTCAGGGGGTTCCACCCCTCCACTTT.